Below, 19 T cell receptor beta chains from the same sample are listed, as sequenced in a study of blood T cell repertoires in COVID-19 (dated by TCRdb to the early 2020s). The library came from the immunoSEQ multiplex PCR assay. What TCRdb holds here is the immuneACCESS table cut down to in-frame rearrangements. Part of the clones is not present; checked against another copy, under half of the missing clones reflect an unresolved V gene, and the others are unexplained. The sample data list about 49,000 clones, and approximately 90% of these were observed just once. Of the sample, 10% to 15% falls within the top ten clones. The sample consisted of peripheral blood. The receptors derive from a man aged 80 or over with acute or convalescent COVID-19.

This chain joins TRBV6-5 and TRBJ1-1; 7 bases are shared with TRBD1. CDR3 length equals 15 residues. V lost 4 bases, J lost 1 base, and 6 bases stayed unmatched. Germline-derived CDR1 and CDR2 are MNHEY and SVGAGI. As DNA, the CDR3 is TGTGCCAGCAGTTCGGAGGGGGCTACGAACACTGAAGCTTTCTTT. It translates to CASSSEGATNTEAFF.

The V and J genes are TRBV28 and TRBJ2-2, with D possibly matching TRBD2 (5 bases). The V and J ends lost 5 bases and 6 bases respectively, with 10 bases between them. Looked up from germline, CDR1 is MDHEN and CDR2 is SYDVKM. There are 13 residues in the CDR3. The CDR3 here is CASSPRRAGELFF. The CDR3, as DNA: TGTGCCAGCAGTCCTAGGCGGGCCGGGGAGCTGTTTTTT.

CDR3 in amino acids: CASRPLAGGSDTQYF. The CDR3 bases are TGTGCCAGCAGGCCACTAGCGGGGGGGTCAGATACGCAGTATTTT. This chain uses TRBV6-4 with TRBJ2-3; 13 nucleotides align to TRBD2. CDR1 MRHNA and CDR2 SNTAGT come from the germline V gene. The CDR3 spans 15 residues. Germline trimming cut 6 bases from V and 4 bases from J; bases unmatched to any gene: 4.

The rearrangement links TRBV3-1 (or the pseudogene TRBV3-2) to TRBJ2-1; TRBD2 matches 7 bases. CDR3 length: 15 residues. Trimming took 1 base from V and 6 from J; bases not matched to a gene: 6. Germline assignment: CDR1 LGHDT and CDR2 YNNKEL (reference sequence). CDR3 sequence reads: CASSQGLAASNEQFF. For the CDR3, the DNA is TGTGCCAGCAGCCAAGGACTAGCAGCAAGCAATGAGCAGTTCTTC.

CDR3 DNA sequence: TGTGCCAGCAGCTTTAGAGGGCCTTACGAGCAGTACTTC. Translating it yields CASSFRGPYEQYF. The genes are TRBV7-8 and TRBJ2-7; possible D gene TRBD2, 5 bases. Germline CDR1 SGHVS, CDR2 FQNEAQ. Trimming took 3 bases from V and 4 from J, leaving 10 bases between them. The CDR3 has 13 residues.

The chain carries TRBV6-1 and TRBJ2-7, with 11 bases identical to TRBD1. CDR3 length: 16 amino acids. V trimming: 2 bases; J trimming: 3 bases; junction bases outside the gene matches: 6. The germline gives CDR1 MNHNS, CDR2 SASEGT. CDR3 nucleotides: TGTGCCAGCAGTGAAAGGGGGACAGGGGGTTTCTACGAGCAGTACTTC. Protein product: CASSERGTGGFYEQYF.

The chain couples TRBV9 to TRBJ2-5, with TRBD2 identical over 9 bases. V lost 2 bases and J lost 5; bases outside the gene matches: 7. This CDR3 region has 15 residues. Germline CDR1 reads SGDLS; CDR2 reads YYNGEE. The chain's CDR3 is CASSVLSGGQETQYF. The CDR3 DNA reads TGTGCCAGCAGCGTTTTGAGCGGGGGGCAGGAGACCCAGTACTTC.

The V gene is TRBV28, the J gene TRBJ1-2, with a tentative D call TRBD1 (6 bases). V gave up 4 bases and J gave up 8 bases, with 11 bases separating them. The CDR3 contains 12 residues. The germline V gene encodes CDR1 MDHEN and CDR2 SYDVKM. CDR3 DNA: TGTGCCAGCAGTTCAGGGGTGGCGGGCTACACCTTC. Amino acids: CASSSGVAGYTF.

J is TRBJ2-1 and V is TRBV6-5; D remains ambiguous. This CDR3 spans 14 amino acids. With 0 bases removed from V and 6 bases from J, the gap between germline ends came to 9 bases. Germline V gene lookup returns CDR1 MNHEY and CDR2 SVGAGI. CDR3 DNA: TGTGCCAGCAGTTACTCGCAATCAGGCAATGAGCAGTTCTTC. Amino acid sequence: CASSYSQSGNEQFF.

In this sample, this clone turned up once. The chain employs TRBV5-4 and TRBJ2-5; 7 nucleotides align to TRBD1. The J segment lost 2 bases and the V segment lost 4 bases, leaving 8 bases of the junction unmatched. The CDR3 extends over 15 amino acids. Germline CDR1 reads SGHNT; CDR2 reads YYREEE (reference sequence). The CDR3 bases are TGTGCCAGCAGCCGTCTTGGGACAGATCAAGAGACCCAGTACTTC. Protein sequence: CASSRLGTDQETQYF.

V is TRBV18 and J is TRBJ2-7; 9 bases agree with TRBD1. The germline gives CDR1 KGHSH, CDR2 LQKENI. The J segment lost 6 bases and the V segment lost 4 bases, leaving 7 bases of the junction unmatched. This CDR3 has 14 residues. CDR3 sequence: CASSLRTGVSEQYF. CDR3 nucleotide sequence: TGTGCCAGCTCACTACGGACAGGGGTTTCCGAGCAGTACTTC.

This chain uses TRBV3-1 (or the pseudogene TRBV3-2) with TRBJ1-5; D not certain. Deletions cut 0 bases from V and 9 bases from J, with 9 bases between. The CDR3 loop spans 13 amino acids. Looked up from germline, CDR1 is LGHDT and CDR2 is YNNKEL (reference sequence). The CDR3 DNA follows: TGTGCCAGCAGCCAAGATCCGCGCCGGCCCCAGCATTTT. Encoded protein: CASSQDPRRPQHF.

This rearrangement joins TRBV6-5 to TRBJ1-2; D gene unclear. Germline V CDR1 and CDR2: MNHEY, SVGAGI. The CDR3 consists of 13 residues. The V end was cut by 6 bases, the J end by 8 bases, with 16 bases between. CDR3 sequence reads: CASRIEGGGGYTF. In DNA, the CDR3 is TGTGCCAGCAGGATTGAGGGAGGCGGCGGCTACACCTTC.

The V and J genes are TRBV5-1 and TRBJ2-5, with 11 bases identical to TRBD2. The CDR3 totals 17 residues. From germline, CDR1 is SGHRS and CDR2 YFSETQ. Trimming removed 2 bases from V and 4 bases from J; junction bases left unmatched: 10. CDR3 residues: CASSFSGGADVSETQYF. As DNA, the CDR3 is TGCGCCAGCAGCTTTAGCGGGGGGGCCGATGTGTCAGAGACCCAGTACTTC.

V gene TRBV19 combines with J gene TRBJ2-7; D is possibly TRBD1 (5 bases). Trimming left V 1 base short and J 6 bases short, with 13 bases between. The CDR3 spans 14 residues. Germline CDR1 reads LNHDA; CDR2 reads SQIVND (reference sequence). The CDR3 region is CASSIGGQVGEQYF. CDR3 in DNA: TGTGCCAGTAGTATAGGGGGCCAAGTAGGCGAGCAGTACTTC.

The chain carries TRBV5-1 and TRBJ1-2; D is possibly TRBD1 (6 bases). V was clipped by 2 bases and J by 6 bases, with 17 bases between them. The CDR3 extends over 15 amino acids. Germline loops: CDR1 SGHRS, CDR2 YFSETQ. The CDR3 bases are TGCGCCAGCAGCTTAGGACAGCCGGTCGAGGATGGCTACACCTTC. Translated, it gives CASSLGQPVEDGYTF.

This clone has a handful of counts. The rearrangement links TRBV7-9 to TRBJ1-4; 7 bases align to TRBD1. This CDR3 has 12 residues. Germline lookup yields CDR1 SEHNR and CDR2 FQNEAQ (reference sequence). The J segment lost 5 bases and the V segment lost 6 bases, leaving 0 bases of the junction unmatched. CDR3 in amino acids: CASRTGNEKLFF. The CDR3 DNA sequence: TGTGCCAGCAGGACAGGGAATGAAAAACTGTTTTTT.

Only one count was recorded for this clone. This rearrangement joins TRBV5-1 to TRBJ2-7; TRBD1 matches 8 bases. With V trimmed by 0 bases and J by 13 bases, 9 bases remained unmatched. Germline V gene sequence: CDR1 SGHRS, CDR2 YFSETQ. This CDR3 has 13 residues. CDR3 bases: TGCGCCAGCAGCTTGGAAGTCCAAGGACAGGGATACTTC. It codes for CASSLEVQGQGYF.

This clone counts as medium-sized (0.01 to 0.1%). The CDR3 DNA reads TGTGCCAGCAGCCAGGGGACTAGCAGCTACGAGCAGTACTTC. Translated: CASSQGTSSYEQYF. This chain links TRBV3-1 (or the pseudogene TRBV3-2) with TRBJ2-7; 9 nucleotides align to TRBD2. There are 14 residues in the CDR3. Germline loops: CDR1 LGHDT, CDR2 YNNKEL (reference sequence). Trimming at V came to 3 bases and at J to 3 bases, leaving 3 bases not matched to a gene.